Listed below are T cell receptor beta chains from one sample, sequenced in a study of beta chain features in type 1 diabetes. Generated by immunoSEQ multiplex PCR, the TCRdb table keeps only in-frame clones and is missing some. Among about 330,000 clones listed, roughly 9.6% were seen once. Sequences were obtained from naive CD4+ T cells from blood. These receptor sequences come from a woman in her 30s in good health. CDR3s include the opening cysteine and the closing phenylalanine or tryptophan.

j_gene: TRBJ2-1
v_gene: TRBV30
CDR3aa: CAWSVWTEDNEQFF

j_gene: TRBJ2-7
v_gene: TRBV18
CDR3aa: CASSPPGQGGEQYF

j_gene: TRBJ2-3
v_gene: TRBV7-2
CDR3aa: CASSYRVTGKGDTQYF

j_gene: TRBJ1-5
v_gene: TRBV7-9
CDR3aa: CASSLGTAGQNQPQHF

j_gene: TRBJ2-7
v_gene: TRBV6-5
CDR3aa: CASSYKYGGGDEQYF

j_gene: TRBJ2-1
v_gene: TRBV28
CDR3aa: CASSFPSWGERNEQFF

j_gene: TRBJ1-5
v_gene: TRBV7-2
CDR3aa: CASSPQGVNQPQHF

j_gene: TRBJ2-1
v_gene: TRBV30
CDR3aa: CARGNSPLDNEQFF

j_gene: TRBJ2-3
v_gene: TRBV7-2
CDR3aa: CASSRPGLDTQYF

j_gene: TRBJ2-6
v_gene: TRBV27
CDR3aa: CASRLQGSGANVLTF

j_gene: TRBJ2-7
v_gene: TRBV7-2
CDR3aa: CASSLSGGSYEQYF

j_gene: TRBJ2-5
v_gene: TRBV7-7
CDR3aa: CASSFSGETQYF

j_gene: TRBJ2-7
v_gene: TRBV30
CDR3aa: CAWRRGTGAEQYF

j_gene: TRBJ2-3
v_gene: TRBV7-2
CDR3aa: CASSISLSTDTQYF

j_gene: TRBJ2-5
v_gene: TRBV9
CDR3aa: CASSVEPPGRGEQTQYF

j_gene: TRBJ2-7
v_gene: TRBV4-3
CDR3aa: CASSQAVPAGGEQYF

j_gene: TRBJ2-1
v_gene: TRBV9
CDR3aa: CASSVEVSGRAGNEQFF

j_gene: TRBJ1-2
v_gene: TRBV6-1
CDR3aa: CASSVLSYGYTF

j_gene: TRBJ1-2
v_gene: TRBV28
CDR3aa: CASSLLTGNGYTF

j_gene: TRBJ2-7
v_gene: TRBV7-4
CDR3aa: CASSYEIKDRVTYEQYF

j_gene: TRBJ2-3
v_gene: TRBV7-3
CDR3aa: CASSYQAVDTQYF

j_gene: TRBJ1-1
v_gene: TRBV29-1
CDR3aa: CSVVFRRNTEAFF

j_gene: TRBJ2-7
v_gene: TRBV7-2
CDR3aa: CASSYRRAYEQYF

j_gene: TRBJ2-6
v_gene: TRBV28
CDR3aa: CASLRGSGANVLTF

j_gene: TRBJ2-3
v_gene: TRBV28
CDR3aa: CASSGAGTDTQYF

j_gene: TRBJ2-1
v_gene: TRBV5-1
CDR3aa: CASSLGGSTYNEQFF

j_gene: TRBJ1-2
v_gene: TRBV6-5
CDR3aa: CASSYMAQGSYGYTF

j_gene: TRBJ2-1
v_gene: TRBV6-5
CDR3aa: CASSYSGTPNEQFF

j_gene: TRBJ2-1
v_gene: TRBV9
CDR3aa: CASSVGVSGSSYNEQFF

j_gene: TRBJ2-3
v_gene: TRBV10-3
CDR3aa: CAISARESVDTQYF

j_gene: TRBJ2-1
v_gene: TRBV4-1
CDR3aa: CASSQAGGRTPYNEQFF

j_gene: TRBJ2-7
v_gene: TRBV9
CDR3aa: CASSVGAGGYEQYF

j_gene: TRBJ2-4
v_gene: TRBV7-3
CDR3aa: CASSLISISSGENIQYF

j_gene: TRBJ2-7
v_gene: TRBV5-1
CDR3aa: CASSPRASGEYEQYF

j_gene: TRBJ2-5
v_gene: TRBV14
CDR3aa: CASSLFLRQETQYF

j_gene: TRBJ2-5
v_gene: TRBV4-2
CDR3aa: CASSQEVRQETPQYF

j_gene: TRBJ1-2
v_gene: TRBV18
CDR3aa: CASSQDRDYGYTF

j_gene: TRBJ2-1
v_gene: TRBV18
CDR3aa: CASSPTSGRVLSYNEQFF

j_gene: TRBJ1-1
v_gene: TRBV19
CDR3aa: CASSFQGGGGTEAFF

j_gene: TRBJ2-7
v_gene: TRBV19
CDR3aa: CASSMVPSGNVYEQYF

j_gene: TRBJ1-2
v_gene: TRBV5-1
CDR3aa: CASSLAQGASGYTF

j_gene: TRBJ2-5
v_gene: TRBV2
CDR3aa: CATQGGSGNQETQYF

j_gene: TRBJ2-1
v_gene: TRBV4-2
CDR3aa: CASSQPLGGHNEQFF

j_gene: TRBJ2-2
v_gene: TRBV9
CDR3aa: CASSVGLAENTGELFF

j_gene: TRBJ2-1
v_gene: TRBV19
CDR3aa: CASSIETPSYNEQFF

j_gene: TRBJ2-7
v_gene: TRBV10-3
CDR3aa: CAISATGGETYEQYF

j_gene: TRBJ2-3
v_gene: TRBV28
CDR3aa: CASSTLPGQSTDTQYF

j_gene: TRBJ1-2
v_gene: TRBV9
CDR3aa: CASSVGQGVRYTF